What follows describes a single T cell receptor beta chain. This specimen includes other DNA sequences encoding the same CDR3. The table came from immunoSEQ multiplex PCR; TCRdb's copy has only in-frame clones and leaves some out. Seen here are approximately 1,000,000 clones, 70% to 80% observed once, and the top ten hold approximately 0.52%. The sample belongs to a study of shared clonotypes between healthy human individuals. The V and J ends lost 3 bases and 1 base respectively, with 12 bases between them. This CDR3 has 15 amino acids. Germline CDR1 reads MNHNS; CDR2 reads SASEGT. The genes are TRBV6-1 and TRBJ1-1; tentative D call: TRBD1 (5 bases). The receptor was derived from a man aged 18 to 35 in good health. Some clones in this sample may be carry-over from other donors' samples. Sequences were obtained from memory CD4+ T cells from PBMCs. Subset noted: CD45RA-negative fraction. CDR3 region: CASSEGGGWNTEAFF. In DNA, the CDR3 is TGTGCCAGCAGTGAGGGGGGGGGATGGAACACTGAAGCTTTCTTT.